The entry below gives a single T cell receptor (beta chain) sequence along with its context. Its target is unknown. CD45RO-negative, CCR7-positively selected cells formed the naive CD8 fraction, excluding terminally differentiated effector memory CD45RA+ cells. The sample originates from a study of shared clonotypes between healthy human individuals. Study summary: Donors consisted of a couple of women and a few men between 18 and 49.

In the original processing: Junction-only sequences without quality scores came from ImmunoSEQ, so filtering differed. The repertoire was sequenced with immunoSEQ multiplex PCR; TCRdb's copy has only in-frame clones and lacks some. V, J and clone size reflect that table, while D and trimming were determined from the DNA. The sample comprises some 2,000,000 clones, approximately 94% of which are singletons, and more than 0.95% rests with the top ten. Whole-study findings and limits: Across a few donors, naive CD4 shared roughly 5%, naive CD8 3.5% to 4%, memory CD4 roughly 2.2%, memory CD8 0.35% to 0.5%.

Trimming shortened V by 0 bases and J by 4 bases, and 24 bases separated the two germline ends. CDR3 size: 19 residues. The germline gives CDR1 MRHNA, CDR2 SNTAGT. This receptor was identified in a man aged 18-30 years in good health. Sequencing input: naive CD8+ T cells sorted from blood. V gene TRBV6-4 combines with J gene TRBJ1-2; D is possibly TRBD1 (6 bases). For the CDR3, the DNA is TGTGCCAGCAGTGACTCGTGGACAGAAACGACTCGTCTGGGCTATGGCTACACCTTC. Encoded protein: CASSDSWTETTRLGYGYTF.